The 30 T cell receptor beta chains below come from one sample, sequenced in a study of identifying expanded T cells in peripheral blood (dated by TCRdb to between 2018 and 2021). The library was generated by the immunoSEQ multiplex PCR assay. Here the immuneACCESS table is served through TCRdb, limited to in-frame sequences with V and J called. Missing clones are a known gap in these copies; in checked studies unresolved V genes cover under half, and the rest lacks a known reason. The sample includes tens of thousands of clones, with approximately 81% observed a single time. The ten top clones hold roughly 4% of the sample. Sequenced input: blood. These receptors were obtained from a person between 18 and 69 years old in good health.

This sequence joins TRBV5-1 and TRBJ2-5; maybe TRBD1 (7 bases). The CDR3 length is 15 residues. Germline-derived CDR1 and CDR2 are SGHRS and YFSETQ. The ends were cut back, 2 bases at V and 4 bases at J, with 15 bases in the middle. This CDR3 reads CASSFSGGSLETQYF. The CDR3 bases are TGCGCCAGCAGCTTCTCAGGGGGGTCGTTAGAGACCCAGTACTTC.

The chain couples TRBV4-1 to TRBJ1-4; TRBD1 is a possible D gene (6 bases). The CDR3 extends over 15 amino acids. Trimming cost V 0 bases and J 8 bases, with 13 bases left between them. The germline V gene has CDR1 MGHRA and CDR2 YSYEKL. CDR3 bases: TGCGCCAGCAGCCAAGAGGTGGTGGGGGCGGAAAAACTGTTTTTT. Its protein product is CASSQEVVGAEKLFF.

The CDR3 spells CASGYEQFF. DNA for the CDR3: TGTGCCAGCGGATATGAGCAGTTCTTC. The V and J genes are TRBV6-1 and TRBJ2-1; D call uncertain. The length of the CDR3 is 9 residues. V lost 8 bases, J lost 8 bases, and 4 bases lay in between. Per the germline V gene, CDR1 is MNHNS and CDR2 is SASEGT.

The rearrangement uses TRBV10-3 and TRBJ2-7; no firm D call. CDR1 is ENHRY, CDR2 SYGVKD, per germline. The CDR3 has 12 amino acids. V shed 2 bases and J shed 3 bases, with 5 bases lying between them. This CDR3 reads CAISEVRYEQYF. In DNA form, the CDR3 reads TGTGCCATCAGTGAGGTGCGCTACGAGCAGTACTTC.

J is TRBJ2-2 and V is TRBV5-4, with D tentatively TRBD2 (6 bases). The germline gives CDR1 SGHNT, CDR2 YYREEE (reference sequence). Trimming removed 0 bases at V and 5 bases at J, with 11 bases between. The CDR3 totals 15 residues. The CDR3 region is CASSLDGGGTGELFF. Here the CDR3 DNA reads TGTGCCAGCAGCTTGGATGGAGGAGGGACCGGGGAGCTGTTTTTT.

The V gene is TRBV11-3, the J gene TRBJ2-4; TRBD2 matches at 8 bases. Per germline, CDR1 SGHNT and CDR2 YENEEA. The CDR3 contains 14 residues. V lost 5 bases to trimming and J lost 7 bases; unmatched junction nucleotides: 7. The CDR3 sequence: CASSPRRGGNIQYF. For the CDR3, the DNA is TGTGCCAGCAGCCCCCGCCGGGGGGGGAACATTCAGTACTTC.

The rearrangement links TRBV7-3 to TRBJ2-1, with a possible D match to TRBD2 (5 bases). Trimming stripped 2 bases from V and 7 bases from J, with 15 bases between. This CDR3 is built from 15 residues. From germline, CDR1 is SGHTA and CDR2 FQGTGA. The CDR3 DNA follows: TGTGCCAGCAGCTTACTCTTGACGCGGGTTAATGAGCAGTTCTTC. Protein: CASSLLLTRVNEQFF.

This clone was detected only a few times. The chain uses TRBV2 and TRBJ1-2, with D possibly matching TRBD1 (5 bases). In germline, CDR1 is SNHLY, CDR2 FYNNEI. With 3 bases removed from V and 10 bases from J, the gap between germline ends came to 27 bases. CDR3 length: 17 amino acids. The DNA for the CDR3 is TGTGCCAGCAGTGATTTTTTAGGAGGGGATGGCTACCTGGTCTACACCTTC. This sequence encodes CASSDFLGGDGYLVYTF.

The chain is built from TRBV9 and TRBJ1-6; 8 bases agree with TRBD1. J was trimmed by 7 bases and V by 1 base; bases with no gene match: 7. Germline CDR1 reads SGDLS; CDR2 reads YYNGEE. CDR3 length: 16 amino acids. CDR3 loop: CASSVYSTGDNSPLHF. DNA for the CDR3: TGTGCCAGCAGCGTATACTCGACAGGGGACAATTCACCCCTCCACTTT. The full variable domain, completed using reference TRBV9 and TRBJ1-6, is DSGVTQTPKHLITATGQRVTLRCSPRSGDLSVYWYQQSLDQGLQFLIQYYNGEERAKGNILERFSAQQFPDLHSELNLSSLELGDSALYFCASSVYSTGDNSPLHFGNGTRLTVT.

The chain carries TRBV4-1 and TRBJ2-6; D is unresolved. CDR1 and CDR2 from the germline V gene are MGHRA and YSYEKL. The CDR3 consists of 17 residues. Deletions cut 6 bases from V and 1 base from J, with 16 bases between. The CDR3 sequence: CASSPNVLPSGANVLTF. DNA for the CDR3: TGCGCCAGCAGTCCGAACGTGTTACCGTCTGGGGCCAACGTCCTGACTTTC.

The chain combines TRBV5-1 with TRBJ1-1; 7 bases agree with TRBD1. CDR1 SGHRS and CDR2 YFSETQ come from the germline V gene. The CDR3 totals 14 residues. Trimming removed 4 bases from V and 2 bases from J; junction bases left unmatched: 5. DNA of the CDR3: TGCGCCAGCAGCCTCCGGACAGGAAACACTGAAGCTTTCTTT. This translates into CASSLRTGNTEAFF.

The chain links TRBV7-9 to TRBJ2-5; TRBD2 matches at 14 bases. The germline V gene has CDR1 SEHNR and CDR2 FQNEAQ (reference sequence). J lost 3 bases, V lost 5 bases, and 5 bases had no gene match. The CDR3 is 16 residues long. CDR3 coding DNA: TGTGCCAGCAGCCTGACTAGCGGGGGGGCGGAAGAGACCCAGTACTTC. Its translation: CASSLTSGGAEETQYF.

The chain links TRBV4-3 to TRBJ1-2; no reliable D call. The V and J ends lost 5 bases and 8 bases respectively, with 15 bases between them. Germline V gene lookup returns CDR1 LGHNA and CDR2 YSLEER. The CDR3 sequence is 13 residues long. CDR3 sequence: CASSARRVGGYTF. DNA for the CDR3: TGCGCCAGCAGCGCCAGGCGAGTGGGGGGCTACACCTTC.

In the case of this clone: Sequence at one end of the junction differs from germline and may be a read error. This rearrangement joins TRBV18 to TRBJ1-5; D is perhaps TRBD1 (6 bases). The germline gives CDR1 KGHSH, CDR2 LQKENI. The CDR3 totals 15 residues. The CDR3 reads CASTPTGYLSQPQHF. For the CDR3, the DNA is TGTGCCAGCACACCAACAGGGTATCTAAGTCAGCCCCAGCATTTT.

J is TRBJ1-2 and V is TRBV4-3; D unresolved. Germline V gene data show CDR1 as LGHNA and CDR2 as YSLEER. This CDR3 is built from 11 residues. Trimming took off 4 bases at V and 9 bases at J, with 9 bases between the two ends. Here the CDR3 DNA reads TGCGCCAGCAGCCGAGATCTTAGCTACACCTTC. Translating it yields CASSRDLSYTF.

This sequence joins TRBV11-2 and TRBJ2-1; the match to TRBD1 covers 7 bases. CDR3 length: 16 amino acids. Trimming took 7 bases from V and 3 from J; bases not matched to a gene: 12. The V gene's germline CDR1 is SGHAT and CDR2 FQNNGV. The CDR3 here is CASTRERQGVYNEQFF. The DNA for the CDR3 is TGTGCCAGCACCCGCGAACGTCAGGGGGTCTACAATGAGCAGTTCTTC.

The CDR3 here is CASSAPPGQGAYEQYF. The CDR3 DNA sequence: TGTGCCAGCAGTGCCCCCCCTGGACAGGGGGCTTACGAGCAGTACTTC. V is TRBV25-1 and J is TRBJ2-7; TRBD1 matches at 11 bases. The CDR3 covers 16 residues. The V gene's germline CDR1 is MGHDK and CDR2 SYGVNS. J lost 4 bases, V lost 4 bases, and 9 bases had no gene match.

This rearrangement joins TRBV4-3 to TRBJ2-7; TRBD2 matches 7 bases. The length of the CDR3 is 14 residues. From germline, CDR1 is LGHNA and CDR2 YSLEER. V trimming: 2 bases; J trimming: 7 bases; junction bases outside the gene matches: 8. CDR3 loop: CASSQLQGAGEQYF. The DNA of the CDR3 is TGCGCCAGCAGCCAACTTCAGGGAGCGGGAGAGCAGTACTTC.

V gene TRBV6-1 combines with J gene TRBJ1-5; 8 bases are shared with TRBD1. The CDR3 totals 15 residues. From germline, CDR1 is MNHNS and CDR2 SASEGT. J gave up 3 bases and V 5 bases, and 6 bases lay outside the gene matches. The CDR3 here is CASSPGTGYNQPQHF. CDR3 DNA sequence: TGTGCCAGCAGTCCCGGGACAGGATACAATCAGCCCCAGCATTTT.

The chain is built from TRBV5-1 and TRBJ1-1, with D uncertain. CDR3 length: 13 residues. CDR1 SGHRS and CDR2 YFSETQ come from the germline V gene. The ends were cut back, 8 bases at V and 0 bases at J, with 11 bases in the middle. CDR3 sequence reads: CASQPAMNTEAFF. As DNA, the CDR3 is TGCGCCAGTCAGCCAGCAATGAACACTGAAGCTTTCTTT.

This rearrangement joins TRBV6-6 to TRBJ1-2; 7 bases match TRBD1. The CDR3 runs 15 residues. J gave up 5 bases and V 6 bases, and 12 bases lay outside the gene matches. CDR1 and CDR2 (germline): MNHNY, SVGAGI (reference sequence). The DNA for the CDR3 is TGTGCCAGCAGATTGAGCCGGGACAGCCTTTATGGCTACACCTTC. This codes for CASRLSRDSLYGYTF.

V and J are TRBV2 and TRBJ1-1; maybe TRBD1 (5 bases). The ends were cut back, 6 bases at V and 7 bases at J, with 18 bases in the middle. The CDR3 has 14 amino acids. Germline V gene data show CDR1 as SNHLY and CDR2 as FYNNEI. CDR3 sequence: CASSPWQGRDEAFF. The CDR3 coding sequence is TGTGCCAGCAGCCCCTGGCAGGGTAGGGATGAAGCTTTCTTT.

The V call is TRBV7-9, the J call TRBJ2-7; D not certain. From germline, CDR1 is SEHNR and CDR2 FQNEAQ (reference sequence). The germline V and J ends were trimmed by 3 bases and 6 bases, with 12 bases remaining between them. The CDR3 loop spans 13 amino acids. CDR3 bases: TGTGCCAGCAGCTTTCGGAACCAAGGCGAGCAGTACTTC. This sequence encodes CASSFRNQGEQYF.

The V gene is TRBV10-3, the J gene TRBJ1-2; D remains unclear. V lost 1 base, J lost 4 bases, and 10 bases lay in between. This CDR3 comprises 14 residues. Germline lookup yields CDR1 ENHRY and CDR2 SYGVKD. The CDR3 bases are TGTGCCATCAGTGAGTTCAGACGGACCTATGGCTACACCTTC. Translated: CAISEFRRTYGYTF.

This chain links TRBV5-8 with TRBJ2-2, with 9 bases matching TRBD1. Germline loops: CDR1 SGHTS, CDR2 YDEGEE. J was trimmed by 6 bases and V by 6 bases; bases with no gene match: 6. The CDR3 covers 14 residues. CDR3 nucleotide sequence: TGTGCCAGCATCGCACGGGACAGGGCCGGGGAGCTGTTTTTT. The encoded protein is CASIARDRAGELFF.

This clone was observed a single time. The chain couples TRBV11-3 to TRBJ1-1, with D uncertain. In germline, CDR1 is SGHNT, CDR2 YENEEA. CDR3 length: 14 residues. V lost 4 bases and J lost 6, with 15 bases in between. The CDR3 reads CASSSGQVKAEAFF. DNA for the CDR3: TGTGCCAGCAGCTCCGGTCAGGTGAAGGCTGAAGCTTTCTTT.

The V and J genes are TRBV5-5 and TRBJ2-7; no firm D call. Per the germline V gene, CDR1 is SGHKS and CDR2 is YYEKEE (reference sequence). This CDR3 comprises 20 residues. Trimming removed 0 bases at V and 0 bases at J, with 25 bases between. CDR3 nucleotides: TGTGCCAGCAGCTTGGCCGTTTCAGTTAATAGATTTTATAGCTCCTACGAGCAGTACTTC. It encodes CASSLAVSVNRFYSSYEQYF.

This rearrangement joins TRBV11-2 to TRBJ2-7, with D uncertain. Per the germline V gene, CDR1 is SGHAT and CDR2 is FQNNGV. The CDR3 contains 14 residues. V was clipped by 1 base and J by 4 bases, with 11 bases between them. The CDR3 nucleotides read TGTGCCAGCAGCTTAGTAGGGAACAAGTACGAGCAGTACTTC. It translates to CASSLVGNKYEQYF.

The chain links TRBV7-8 to TRBJ1-4; no definite D call. This CDR3 spans 13 amino acids. Germline V lookup: CDR1 SGHVS, CDR2 FQNEAQ. The V gene lost 7 bases and the J gene lost 8 bases, with 14 bases spanning the gap. The CDR3 is CASTSPLEEKLFF. CDR3 coding DNA: TGTGCCAGCACCTCGCCGCTGGAAGAAAAACTGTTTTTT.

The J gene is TRBJ1-5, the V gene TRBV19, with D perhaps TRBD1 (5 bases). Germline loops: CDR1 LNHDA, CDR2 SQIVND (reference sequence). The V and J ends lost 1 base and 5 bases respectively, with 9 bases between them. This CDR3 has 14 amino acids. Here the CDR3 DNA reads TGTGCCAGTAGTATAGGCGGGGGGTATCAGCCCCAGCATTTT. Encoded protein: CASSIGGGYQPQHF.